This TCR beta chain was identified during a study of blood T cell repertoires in COVID-19. Overall study context: Specimens from acute and convalescent COVID-19 originated in the United States, Italy and Spain. T cells, B-cell-depleted T cells, or PBMCs supplied cDNA or gDNA.

Original analysis: Reference gene primers were amplified, and this amplification served to estimate nucleated cell counts. Clones were read by immunoSEQ multiplex PCR, and TCRdb kept only the in-frame ones, dropping some. For V, J and clone size, that table is used; D and trimming come from the DNA. The repertoire includes around 260,000 clones, roughly nine tenths of them detected once, and 2.2% sits in the top ten. Patients of the Seattle cohort, enrolled during active infection, were followed longitudinally. This CDR3 comprises 12 residues. V was shortened by 6 bases and J by 2 bases, with 8 bases between the two germline ends. CDR1 is SNHLY, CDR2 FYNNEI, per germline.

The TCR originated in a woman in her 30s with COVID-19, enrolled during active disease. Sequenced input: peripheral blood. The chain uses TRBV2 and TRBJ2-7; D is unclear. The CDR3: CASRQVTYEQYF. In nucleotides, the CDR3 is TGTGCCAGCAGGCAGGTAACCTACGAGCAGTACTTC.